The 9 T cell receptor beta chains reported below all come from one sample, sequenced in a study of regulatory T cells in long-lasting Graves disease. Arm-PCR of CDR3 regions and iRepertoire HTBI primers were used to build TCR beta libraries. TCRdb fed the multiplex PCR reads into MiXCR, producing one record per CDR3 protein. This sample carries some 490,000 distinct CDR3 sequences, around 12% of them seen once, and the ten largest clones take about 8.9%. Time point denoted: newly diagnosed GD, antithyroid drugs for less than 3 months. RNA from PBMCs was the source of the TCR library. These data are also associated with another study on T cells in Graves' hyperthyroidism and ophthalmopathy.

This specimen was peripheral blood mononuclear cells (PBMCs), taken at new diagnosis, from a patient treated with antithyroid drugs. These receptors were obtained from a woman under 40 with Graves disease.

The V call is TRBV19, the J call TRBJ2-7; D uncertain. This CDR3 has 13 amino acids. Between the trimmed V and J ends, which lost 3 bases and 2 bases, there was a span of 8 bases. The germline V gene encodes CDR1 LNHDA and CDR2 SQIVND (reference sequence). The CDR3 region is CASSIKATYEQYF. The CDR3 DNA is TGTGCCAGTAGTATCAAAGCGACCTACGAGCAGTACTTC.

V gene TRBV7-9 combines with J gene TRBJ2-7; D call uncertain. CDR3 size: 14 residues. V was pared by 1 base and J by 5 bases, with 12 bases between. Germline loops: CDR1 SEHNR, CDR2 FQNEAQ (reference sequence). DNA of the CDR3: TGTGCCAGCAGCTTAGTTACTCTTCCAAACGAGCAGTACTTC. Translated, it gives CASSLVTLPNEQYF.

Many counts were recorded for this clonotype. This sequence joins TRBV27 and TRBJ1-5; 7 bases map to TRBD1. The trim removed 6 bases at V and 11 bases at J, leaving 7 bases unmatched. Germline V gene sequence: CDR1 MNHEY, CDR2 SMNVEV (reference sequence). The length of the CDR3 is 12 residues. The CDR3 loop reads CASRQGLGAQHF. CDR3 in DNA: TGTGCCAGCAGACAGGGGCTGGGGGCCCAGCATTTT.

This clonotype was detected ten times or more. The chain recombines TRBV11-2 with TRBJ2-7; 8 bases are shared with TRBD2. V lost 6 bases to trimming and J lost 5 bases; unmatched junction nucleotides: 6. This CDR3 is built from 13 residues. Germline V gives CDR1 SGHAT, CDR2 FQNNGV. The CDR3 loop reads CASRREGSDEQYF. The CDR3 nucleotides read TGTGCCAGCAGACGGGAGGGATCCGACGAGCAGTACTTC.

This clonotype was seen ten or more times. J is TRBJ2-2 and V is TRBV12-3 or TRBV12-4; TRBD1 is a possible D gene (5 bases). Trimming pared 10 bases from V and 5 bases from J, leaving 17 bases between. The CDR3 runs 14 residues. Here the CDR3 reads CAIVSGIRTGELFF. CDR3 bases: TGTGCCATCGTATCAGGGATACGAACCGGGGAGCTGTTTTTT.

The rearrangement links TRBV7-9 to TRBJ2-3; 8 bases fit TRBD2. This CDR3 has 14 residues. Germline assignment: CDR1 SEHNR and CDR2 FQNEAQ (reference sequence). With 1 base clipped from V and 5 bases from J, the junction kept 2 bases outside the gene matches. CDR3 loop: CASSLGLAIDTQYF. Here the CDR3 DNA reads TGTGCCAGCAGCTTAGGACTAGCGATAGATACGCAGTATTTT.

This clonotype was seen a handful of times. This chain links TRBV19 with TRBJ1-1; D may be TRBD1 (6 bases). CDR1 is LNHDA, CDR2 SQIVND, per germline (reference sequence). Trimming took off 3 bases at V and 5 bases at J, with 16 bases between the two ends. The CDR3 is 15 residues long. In DNA, the CDR3 is TGTGCCAGTAGTATGTGGGACACCAGACGAACTGAAGCTTTCTTT. Its protein is CASSMWDTRRTEAFF.

This clonotype was seen once. The chain joins TRBV3-1 to TRBJ2-7; D is unclear. This CDR3 spans 16 amino acids. Trimming left V 0 bases short and J 0 bases short, with 12 bases between. Germline V CDR1 and CDR2: LGHDT, YNNKEL (reference sequence). Here the CDR3 reads CASSQEWAGPSYEQYF. CDR3 nucleotides: TGTGCCAGCAGCCAAGAATGGGCAGGCCCCTCCTACGAGCAGTACTTC.

This clonotype occurred many times. The rearrangement links TRBV7-9 to TRBJ1-1, with no clear D. Germline CDR1 is SEHNR and CDR2 is FQNEAQ (reference sequence). The CDR3 covers 15 residues. Trimming took off 4 bases at V and 0 bases at J, with 12 bases between the two ends. CDR3 residues: CASSSPRAMNTEAFF. The CDR3 DNA reads TGTGCCAGCAGCTCCCCGAGAGCCATGAACACTGAAGCTTTCTTT.